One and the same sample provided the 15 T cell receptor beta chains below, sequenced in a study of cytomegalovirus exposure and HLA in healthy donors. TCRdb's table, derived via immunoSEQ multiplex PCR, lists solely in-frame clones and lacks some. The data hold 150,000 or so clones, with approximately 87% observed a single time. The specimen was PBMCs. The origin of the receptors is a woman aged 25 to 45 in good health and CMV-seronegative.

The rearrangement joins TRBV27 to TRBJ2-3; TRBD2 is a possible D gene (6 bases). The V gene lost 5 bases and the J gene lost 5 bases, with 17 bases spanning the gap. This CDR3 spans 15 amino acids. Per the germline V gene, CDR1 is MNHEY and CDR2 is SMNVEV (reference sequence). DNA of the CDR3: TGTGCCAGCAGTCTCTGGGGACTGGTTGAAGATACGCAGTATTTT. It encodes CASSLWGLVEDTQYF.

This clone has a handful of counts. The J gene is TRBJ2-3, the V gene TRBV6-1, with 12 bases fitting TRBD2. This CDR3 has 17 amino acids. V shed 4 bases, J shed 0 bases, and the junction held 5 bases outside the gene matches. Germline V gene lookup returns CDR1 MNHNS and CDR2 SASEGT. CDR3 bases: TGTGCCAGCAGTGGAACTAGCGGGGGGCTAAGCACAGATACGCAGTATTTT. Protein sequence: CASSGTSGGLSTDTQYF.

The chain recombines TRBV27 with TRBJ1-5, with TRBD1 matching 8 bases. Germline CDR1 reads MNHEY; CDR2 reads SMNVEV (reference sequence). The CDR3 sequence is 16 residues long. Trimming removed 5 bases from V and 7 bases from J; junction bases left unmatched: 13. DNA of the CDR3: TGTGCCAGCAGTCCCTTCCCTCGGACAGGGAGGCAGCCCCAGCATTTT. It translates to CASSPFPRTGRQPQHF.

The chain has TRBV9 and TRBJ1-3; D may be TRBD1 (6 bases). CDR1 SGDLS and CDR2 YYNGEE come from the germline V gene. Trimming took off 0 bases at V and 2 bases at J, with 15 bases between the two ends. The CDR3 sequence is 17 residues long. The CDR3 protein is CASSVDPGQSAGNTIYF. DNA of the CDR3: TGTGCCAGCAGCGTAGACCCGGGACAATCGGCTGGAAACACCATATATTTT.

The CDR3 DNA reads TGTGCCAGCAGCGTAGTGGGACCGGGGGATGAGCAGTTCTTC. It codes for CASSVVGPGDEQFF. V and J are TRBV9 and TRBJ2-1, with D perhaps matching TRBD2 (6 bases). CDR3 length equals 14 residues. The V gene's germline CDR1 is SGDLS and CDR2 YYNGEE. Trimming cost V 0 bases and J 8 bases, with 12 bases left between them.

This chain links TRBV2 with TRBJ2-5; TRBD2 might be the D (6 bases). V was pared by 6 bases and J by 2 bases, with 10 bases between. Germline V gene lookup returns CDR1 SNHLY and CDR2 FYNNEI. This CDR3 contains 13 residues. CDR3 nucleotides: TGTGCCAGCAGAACCCGGGGGCAAGAGACCCAGTACTTC. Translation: CASRTRGQETQYF.

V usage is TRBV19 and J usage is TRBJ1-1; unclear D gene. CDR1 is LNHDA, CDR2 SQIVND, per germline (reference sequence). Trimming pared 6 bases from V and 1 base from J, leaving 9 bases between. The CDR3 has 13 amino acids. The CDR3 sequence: CASRTHQNTEAFF. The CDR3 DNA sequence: TGTGCCAGTAGGACACATCAGAACACTGAAGCTTTCTTT.

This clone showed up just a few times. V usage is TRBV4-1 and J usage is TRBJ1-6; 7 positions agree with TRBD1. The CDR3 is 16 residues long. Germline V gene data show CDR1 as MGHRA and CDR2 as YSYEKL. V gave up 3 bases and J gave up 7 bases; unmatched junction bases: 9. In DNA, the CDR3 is TGCGCCAGCAGCCAGGCCCCGGGACAGTCCAATTCACCCCTCCACTTT. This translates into CASSQAPGQSNSPLHF.

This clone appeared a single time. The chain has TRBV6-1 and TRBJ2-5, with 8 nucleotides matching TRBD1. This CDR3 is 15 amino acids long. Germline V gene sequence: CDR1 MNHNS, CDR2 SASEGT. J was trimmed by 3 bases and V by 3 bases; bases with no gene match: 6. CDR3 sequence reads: CASSDGPGGKETQYF. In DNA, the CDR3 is TGTGCCAGCAGTGATGGTCCAGGGGGCAAAGAGACCCAGTACTTC.

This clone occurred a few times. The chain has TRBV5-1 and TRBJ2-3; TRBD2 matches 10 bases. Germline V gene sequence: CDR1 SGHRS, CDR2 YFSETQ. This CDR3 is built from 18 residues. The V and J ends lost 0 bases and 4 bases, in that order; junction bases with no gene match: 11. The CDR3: CASSLAGASGGRADTQYF. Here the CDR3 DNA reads TGCGCCAGCAGCTTGGCTGGGGCTAGCGGGGGCCGGGCAGATACGCAGTATTTT. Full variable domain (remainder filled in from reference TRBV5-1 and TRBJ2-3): KAGVTQTPRYLIKTRGQQVTLSCSPISGHRSVSWYQQTPGQGLQFLFEYFSETQRNKGNFPGRFSGRQFSNSRSEMNVSTLELGDSALYLCASSLAGASGGRADTQYFGPGTRLTVL.

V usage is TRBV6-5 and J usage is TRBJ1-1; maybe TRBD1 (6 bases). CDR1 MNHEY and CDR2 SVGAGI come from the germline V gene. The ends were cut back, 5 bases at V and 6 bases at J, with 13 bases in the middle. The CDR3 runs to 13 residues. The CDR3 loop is CASSLNRAAEAFF. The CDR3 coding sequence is TGTGCCAGCAGTCTGAACAGGGCCGCTGAAGCTTTCTTT.

The CDR3 spells CASSTGRGSTDTQYF. The CDR3 DNA sequence: TGTGCCAGCTCGACCGGCCGGGGGAGCACAGATACGCAGTATTTT. The V and J genes are TRBV5-8 and TRBJ2-3; tentatively, D is TRBD2 (6 bases). This CDR3 spans 15 amino acids. The V gene lost 7 bases and the J gene lost 0 bases, with 15 bases spanning the gap. The germline CDR1 and CDR2 sequences are SGHTS and YDEGEE.

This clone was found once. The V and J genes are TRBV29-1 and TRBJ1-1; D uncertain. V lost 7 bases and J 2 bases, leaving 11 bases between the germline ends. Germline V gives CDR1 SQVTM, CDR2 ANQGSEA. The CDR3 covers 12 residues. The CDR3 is CSAGEFNTEAFF. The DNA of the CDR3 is TGCAGCGCGGGAGAATTTAACACTGAAGCTTTCTTT.

The CDR3 sequence: CASSTARAGVAGELFF. The CDR3 DNA follows: TGCGCCAGCAGCACGGCACGAGCGGGGGTGGCCGGGGAGCTGTTTTTT. The genes are TRBV5-1 and TRBJ2-2; 8 bases fit TRBD2. The V gene end was trimmed by 4 bases and the J gene end by 6 bases; junction bases not matched to a gene: 11. The CDR3 totals 16 residues. Germline V gene lookup returns CDR1 SGHRS and CDR2 YFSETQ.

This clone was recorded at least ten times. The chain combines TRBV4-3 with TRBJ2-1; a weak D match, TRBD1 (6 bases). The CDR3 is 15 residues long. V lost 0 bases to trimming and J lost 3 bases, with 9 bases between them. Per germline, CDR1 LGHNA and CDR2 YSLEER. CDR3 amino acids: CASSQDWGLYNEQFF. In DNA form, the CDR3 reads TGCGCCAGCAGCCAAGATTGGGGGCTCTACAATGAGCAGTTCTTC.